A selection of T cell receptor beta chains follows, all from one sample in a study of T cells after yellow fever vaccination. TCRdb re-analysed the 5' RACE reads in MiXCR, keeping a single row per CDR3 protein. Seen here are roughly 500,000 distinct CDR3 sequences, 15% to 20% observed once, and the top ten hold approximately 14%. This material consisted of PBMCs, taken 15 days after the yellow fever booster vaccination. The receptors originated from a man aged 25 to 40 who received the YFV17D yellow fever vaccine. The CDR3 runs from the conserved cysteine through the conserved F or W. The order of the fields is V gene, J gene, clone size, D gene, CDR3 protein, CDR3 DNA. D genes are given only for firm matches. Clone size is stated in some rows and not others, as once, few, many or a class when expanded.

v_gene: TRBV5-1; j_gene: TRBJ2-5; abundance: NA; d_gene: TRBD1; CDR3aa: CASSCRDSQETQYF; CDR3nt: TGCGCCAGCAGCTGCCGGGACAGCCAAGAGACCCAGTACTTC
v_gene: TRBV29-1; j_gene: TRBJ2-1; abundance: NA; d_gene: TRBD2; CDR3aa: CSARYSSGSTYNEQFF; CDR3nt: TGCAGCGCCAGATACTCTAGCGGGAGTACCTACAATGAGCAGTTCTTC
v_gene: TRBV20-1; j_gene: TRBJ1-4; abundance: NA; d_gene: NA; CDR3aa: CSTVLTGRDPRKLFF; CDR3nt: TGCAGTACGGTATTAACGGGCAGGGACCCTAGAAAACTGTTTTTT
v_gene: TRBV19; j_gene: TRBJ2-2; abundance: NA; d_gene: NA; CDR3aa: CASSPRGRKTNTGELFF; CDR3nt: TGTGCCAGTAGTCCACGGGGCCGAAAGACGAACACCGGGGAGCTGTTTTTT
v_gene: TRBV7-8; j_gene: TRBJ2-1; abundance: NA; d_gene: NA; CDR3aa: CASSLASVPLQWGEQFF; CDR3nt: TGTGCCAGCAGCTTAGCGAGTGTCCCACTCCAATGGGGGGAGCAGTTCTTC
v_gene: TRBV5-1; j_gene: TRBJ2-7; abundance: few; d_gene: NA; CDR3aa: CASSSTTMTGYEQYF; CDR3nt: TGCGCCAGCAGCTCCACGACCATGACGGGGTACGAGCAGTACTTC
v_gene: TRBV10-3; j_gene: TRBJ2-1; abundance: few; d_gene: TRBD2; CDR3aa: CAIKTSGESYNEQFF; CDR3nt: TGTGCCATCAAGACTAGCGGGGAGTCCTACAATGAGCAGTTCTTC
v_gene: TRBV24-1; j_gene: TRBJ2-3; abundance: NA; d_gene: NA; CDR3aa: CATSEPLADTQYF; CDR3nt: TGTGCCACCAGTGAACCTTTGGCAGATACGCAGTATTTT
v_gene: TRBV29-1; j_gene: TRBJ2-1; abundance: few; d_gene: NA; CDR3aa: CSVSGRWGPDYNEQFF; CDR3nt: TGCAGCGTTTCCGGGAGATGGGGGCCTGATTACAATGAGCAGTTCTTC
v_gene: TRBV5-1; j_gene: TRBJ2-3; abundance: NA; d_gene: TRBD1; CDR3aa: CASSTPGQSTDTQYF; CDR3nt: TGCGCCAGCAGCACACCGGGACAGTCGACAGATACGCAGTATTTT
v_gene: TRBV11-2; j_gene: TRBJ2-5; abundance: NA; d_gene: TRBD2; CDR3aa: CASSLLGTSGSRGLAETQYF; CDR3nt: TGTGCCAGCAGCTTACTAGGGACTAGCGGGAGCCGGGGATTGGCTGAGACCCAGTACTTC
v_gene: TRBV6-5; j_gene: TRBJ2-1; abundance: few; d_gene: NA; CDR3aa: CASSYLDSSYNEQFF; CDR3nt: TGTGCCAGCAGTTACCTGGACAGCTCCTACAATGAGCAGTTCTTC
v_gene: TRBV7-2; j_gene: TRBJ2-3; abundance: NA; d_gene: TRBD2; CDR3aa: CASSLRGGGAGEVDTQYF; CDR3nt: TGTGCCAGCAGCTTGCGGGGCGGCGGCGCGGGAGAGGTAGATACGCAGTATTTT
v_gene: TRBV12-3/TRBV12-4; j_gene: TRBJ2-7; abundance: few; d_gene: NA; CDR3aa: CASNHGSEQYF; CDR3nt: TGTGCCAGCAACCATGGCTCCGAGCAGTACTTC
v_gene: TRBV3-1; j_gene: TRBJ1-6; abundance: few; d_gene: NA; CDR3aa: CASSQTDNSPLHF; CDR3nt: TGTGCCAGCAGCCAAACAGATAATTCACCCCTCCACTTT
v_gene: TRBV29-1; j_gene: TRBJ2-3; abundance: few; d_gene: NA; CDR3aa: CSERRRQPTDTQYF; CDR3nt: TGCAGCGAGAGACGAAGGCAGCCCACAGATACGCAGTATTTT
v_gene: TRBV5-4; j_gene: TRBJ1-6; abundance: few; d_gene: NA; CDR3aa: CASSLGSVGSPLHF; CDR3nt: TGTGCCAGCAGCTTGGGCTCCGTCGGTTCACCCCTCCACTTT
v_gene: TRBV20-1; j_gene: TRBJ2-1; abundance: NA; d_gene: NA; CDR3aa: CSARVQRGFSSYNEQFF; CDR3nt: TGCAGTGCTAGAGTACAGAGGGGCTTCAGCTCCTACAATGAGCAGTTCTTC
v_gene: TRBV6-1; j_gene: TRBJ2-3; abundance: NA; d_gene: NA; CDR3aa: CASSEAGMRDTQYF; CDR3nt: TGTGCCAGCAGTGAAGCGGGAATGAGAGATACGCAGTATTTT
v_gene: TRBV10-1; j_gene: TRBJ1-1; abundance: NA; d_gene: NA; CDR3aa: CASSESKDTEAFF; CDR3nt: TGCGCCAGCAGTGAGTCGAAGGACACTGAAGCTTTCTTT
v_gene: TRBV7-8; j_gene: TRBJ1-5; abundance: few; d_gene: NA; CDR3aa: CASSSVGTGQPQHF; CDR3nt: TGTGCCAGCAGCTCAGTGGGTACGGGGCAGCCCCAGCATTTT
v_gene: TRBV12-3/TRBV12-4; j_gene: TRBJ2-7; abundance: few; d_gene: NA; CDR3aa: CASTYGTGGSYEQYF; CDR3nt: TGTGCCAGCACCTACGGGACTGGGGGCTCCTACGAGCAGTACTTC
v_gene: TRBV28; j_gene: TRBJ2-1; abundance: few; d_gene: NA; CDR3aa: CASNRPGLLFGEQFF; CDR3nt: TGTGCCAGCAACCGACCGGGACTCCTTTTTGGTGAGCAGTTCTTC
v_gene: TRBV6-5; j_gene: TRBJ2-5; abundance: few; d_gene: NA; CDR3aa: CASSYSARETQYF; CDR3nt: TGTGCCAGCAGTTACTCCGCCAGGGAGACCCAGTACTTC
v_gene: TRBV7-2; j_gene: TRBJ2-3; abundance: few; d_gene: TRBD2; CDR3aa: CASSLVASSGSADTQYF; CDR3nt: TGTGCCAGCAGCTTAGTCGCCTCTAGCGGGAGTGCAGATACGCAGTATTTT
v_gene: TRBV6-2/TRBV6-3; j_gene: TRBJ2-1; abundance: few; d_gene: TRBD2; CDR3aa: CASSYNGLGSLNEQFF; CDR3nt: TGTGCCAGCAGTTACAACGGACTAGGGTCCCTCAATGAGCAGTTCTTC
v_gene: TRBV28; j_gene: TRBJ2-5; abundance: few; d_gene: NA; CDR3aa: CASSLGGRKKETQYF; CDR3nt: TGTGCCAGCAGTTTAGGTGGGAGGAAGAAAGAGACCCAGTACTTC
v_gene: TRBV7-3; j_gene: TRBJ2-5; abundance: few; d_gene: TRBD1; CDR3aa: CASSPRDRGRETQYF; CDR3nt: TGTGCCAGCAGCCCCCGGGACAGGGGTAGAGAGACCCAGTACTTC
v_gene: TRBV11-2; j_gene: TRBJ2-7; abundance: NA; d_gene: TRBD2; CDR3aa: CASSLEPSGREQYF; CDR3nt: TGTGCCAGCAGCTTAGAGCCTAGCGGAAGGGAGCAGTACTTC
v_gene: TRBV6-1; j_gene: TRBJ1-2; abundance: NA; d_gene: TRBD1; CDR3aa: CASTRGDSGGYTF; CDR3nt: TGTGCCAGCACCCGGGGGGACAGTGGGGGCTACACCTTC
v_gene: TRBV11-2; j_gene: TRBJ2-6; abundance: NA; d_gene: TRBD1; CDR3aa: CASSLQGAPYSNVLTF; CDR3nt: TGTGCCAGCAGCTTGCAGGGGGCGCCTTATTCCAACGTCCTGACTTTC